The clone carrying this T cell receptor (beta chain) was detected a few times. TCRdb itself ran the RT-PCR reads through MiXCR, one entry per CDR3 protein. The sample consists of about 700,000 distinct CDR3 sequences, 14% of them appearing once. Germline trimming cut 0 bases from V and 1 base from J; bases unmatched to any gene: 9. CDR1 is LGHNA and CDR2 is YSLEER in the germline V gene. This CDR3 is 17 amino acids long. V usage is TRBV4-3 and J usage is TRBJ2-7, with 7 nucleotides matching TRBD2. Sequencing input: memory CD4+ T cells from blood. The receptor's source is a female donor in good health, serving as a healthy control. CDR3 bases: TGCGCCAGCAGCCAAGATTTAGCTAGCGGCCTGTCCTACGAGCAGTACTTC. It encodes CASSQDLASGLSYEQYF.